This T cell receptor beta chain was documented in a study of blood T cell repertoires in COVID-19. Study summary: Whether acute or convalescent, the COVID-19 samples came from the United States, Italy and Spain. In each case, the material was cDNA or gDNA derived from T cells, B-cell-depleted T cells, or PBMCs.

V lost 0 bases, J lost 5 bases, and 5 bases stayed unmatched. The V gene's germline CDR1 is SGHTA and CDR2 FQGTGA. This CDR3 is built from 15 residues. Per the authors' pipeline: Amplification with reference gene primers provided the estimates of nucleated cell counts. This table comes from immunoSEQ multiplex PCR, and its TCRdb copy is limited to in-frame clones, with some not included. V, J and clone size reflect that table, while D and trimming were determined from the DNA. The sample has over 150,000 clones; roughly nine tenths are singletons. Sequenced input: peripheral blood. This receptor was obtained from a man younger than 30 who had recovered from COVID-19. The chain is built from TRBV7-3 and TRBJ2-5, with 8 bases fitting TRBD2. The CDR3 sequence is CASSLTPASGETQYF. CDR3 DNA: TGTGCCAGCAGCTTAACCCCCGCTAGCGGGGAGACCCAGTACTTC.